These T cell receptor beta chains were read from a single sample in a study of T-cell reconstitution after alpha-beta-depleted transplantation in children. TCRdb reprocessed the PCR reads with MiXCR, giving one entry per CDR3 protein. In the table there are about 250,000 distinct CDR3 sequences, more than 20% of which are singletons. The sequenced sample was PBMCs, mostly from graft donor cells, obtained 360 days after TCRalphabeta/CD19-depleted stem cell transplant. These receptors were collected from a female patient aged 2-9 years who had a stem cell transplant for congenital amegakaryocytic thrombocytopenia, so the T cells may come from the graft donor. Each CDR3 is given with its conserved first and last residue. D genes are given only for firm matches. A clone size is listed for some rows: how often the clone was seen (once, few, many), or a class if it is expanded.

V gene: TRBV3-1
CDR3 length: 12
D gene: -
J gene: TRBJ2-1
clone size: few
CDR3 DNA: TGTGCCAGCAGCCAAGGGCTAAATGAGCAGTTCTTC
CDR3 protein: CASSQGLNEQFF

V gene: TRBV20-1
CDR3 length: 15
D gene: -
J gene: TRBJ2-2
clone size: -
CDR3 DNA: TGCAGTGCTAGAGATTTGCGGAAGAACACCGGGGAGCTGTTTTTT
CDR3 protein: CSARDLRKNTGELFF

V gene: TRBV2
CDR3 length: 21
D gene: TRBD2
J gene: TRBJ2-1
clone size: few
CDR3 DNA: TGTGCCAGCAGTGAAGCCCGGTTCGCAGAGAAAGCGGGAGGGTCCTACAATGAGCAGTTCTTC
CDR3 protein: CASSEARFAEKAGGSYNEQFF

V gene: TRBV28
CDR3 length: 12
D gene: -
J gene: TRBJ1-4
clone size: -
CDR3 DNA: TGTGCCAGCAGTTTATGGGGGGATGAACTGTTTTTT
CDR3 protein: CASSLWGDELFF

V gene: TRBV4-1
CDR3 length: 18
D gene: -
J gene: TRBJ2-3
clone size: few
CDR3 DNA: TGCGCCAGCAGCCAAAAAAGGGGAGCTGGACCTGACCCAGATACGCAGTATTTT
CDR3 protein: CASSQKRGAGPDPDTQYF

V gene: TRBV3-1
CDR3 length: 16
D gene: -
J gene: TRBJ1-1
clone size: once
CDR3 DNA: TGTGCCAGCAGCCAAGGGTATAACAGGGAATTAGGTGAAGCTTTCTTT
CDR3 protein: CASSQGYNRELGEAFF

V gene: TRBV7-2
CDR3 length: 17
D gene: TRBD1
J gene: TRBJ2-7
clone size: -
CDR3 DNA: TGTGCCAGCAGCAAAGTCCCCGCAGGACAGGGCTCCTACGAGCAGTACTTC
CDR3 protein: CASSKVPAGQGSYEQYF

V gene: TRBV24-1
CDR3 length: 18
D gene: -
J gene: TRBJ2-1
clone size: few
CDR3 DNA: TGTGCCACCAGTGATCGAACCGCACAGGGCCAAGGGTACAATGAGCAGTTCTTC
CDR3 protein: CATSDRTAQGQGYNEQFF

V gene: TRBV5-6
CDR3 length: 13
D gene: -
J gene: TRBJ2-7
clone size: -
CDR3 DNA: TGTGCCAGCAGCTTGGGACAGAGATACGAGCAGTACTTC
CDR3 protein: CASSLGQRYEQYF

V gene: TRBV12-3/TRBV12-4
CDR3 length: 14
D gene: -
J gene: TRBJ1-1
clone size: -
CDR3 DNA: TGTGCCAGCAGTTCCGGAGGCATAAACACTGAAGCTTTCTTT
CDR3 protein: CASSSGGINTEAFF